Each of the 30 T cell receptor beta chains below was sequenced from the same sample in a study of blood T cell repertoires in COVID-19. Repertoires were generated with immunoSEQ multiplex PCR, while TCRdb's copy carries only in-frame clones and drops some. Here the sample spans about 100,000 clones, approximately 90% being singletons. Sequencing was performed on peripheral blood. Source of these receptors: a man aged 55 to 70 with acute or convalescent COVID-19.

The rearrangement joins TRBV11-3 to TRBJ2-1; TRBD2 is a possible D gene (6 bases). This CDR3 contains 12 residues. The ends were cut back, 3 bases at V and 9 bases at J, with 9 bases in the middle. Germline V gene sequence: CDR1 SGHNT, CDR2 YENEEA. CDR3 nucleotide sequence: TGTGCCAGCAGCTTCGGGAGTACTGAGCAGTTCTTC. As protein: CASSFGSTEQFF. The whole variable domain, remainder taken from reference TRBV11-3 and TRBJ2-1, is EAGVVQSPRYKIIEKKQPVAFWCNPISGHNTLYWYLQNLGQGPELLIRYENEEAVDDSQLPKDRFSAERLKGVDSTLKIQPAELGDSAVYLCASSFGSTEQFFGPGTRLTVL.

The rearrangement links TRBV28 to TRBJ1-2; D ambiguous. Germline CDR1 reads MDHEN; CDR2 reads SYDVKM. Trimming took 3 bases from V and 4 from J, leaving 12 bases between them. CDR3 length: 14 residues. This CDR3 reads CASSFIEGSYGYTF. The CDR3 bases are TGTGCCAGCAGTTTTATAGAAGGGAGCTATGGCTACACCTTC.

V gene TRBV7-2 combines with J gene TRBJ1-5; D is undetermined. The germline gives CDR1 SGHTA, CDR2 FQGNSA. V lost 4 bases and J lost 9, with 13 bases in between. This CDR3 is built from 13 residues. Here the CDR3 reads CASSSAAPRPQHF. CDR3 sequence (DNA): TGTGCCAGCAGCTCAGCGGCCCCCCGGCCCCAGCATTTT. The whole variable domain, filled in from reference TRBV7-2 and TRBJ1-5, reads GAGVSQSPSNKVTEKGKDVELRCDPISGHTALYWYRQSLGQGLEFLIYFQGNSAPDKSGLPSDRFSAERTGGSVSTLTIQRTQQEDSAVYLCASSSAAPRPQHFGDGTRLSIL.

The V and J genes are TRBV4-1 and TRBJ2-1; 11 bases align to TRBD2. Germline trimming cut 0 bases from V and 7 bases from J; bases unmatched to any gene: 11. The CDR3 has 18 residues. CDR1 is MGHRA and CDR2 is YSYEKL in the germline V gene. The CDR3 sequence is CASSQESGTSGGRNEQFF. The CDR3 DNA is TGCGCCAGCAGCCAAGAATCCGGGACTAGCGGAGGGCGGAATGAGCAGTTCTTC.

The sample holds one count of this clone. The chain combines TRBV6-5 with TRBJ1-1; D perhaps matches TRBD1 (5 bases). The CDR3 runs 13 residues. Looked up from germline, CDR1 is MNHEY and CDR2 is SVGAGI. Trimming stripped 6 bases from V and 8 bases from J, with 16 bases between. The CDR3 protein is CASRSDGGSEAFF. CDR3 DNA: TGTGCCAGCAGATCGGACGGGGGGTCCGAAGCTTTCTTT.

The chain is built from TRBV10-3 and TRBJ1-1; 9 nucleotides line up with TRBD1. This CDR3 region has 13 residues. Unmatched junction bases numbered 6, after V lost 7 bases and J lost 6 bases. From germline, CDR1 is ENHRY and CDR2 SYGVKD. CDR3 in DNA: TGTGCCATCATGGGGACAGGGTCCTCTGAAGCTTTCTTT. This translates into CAIMGTGSSEAFF.

The rearrangement joins TRBV7-8 to TRBJ2-1; TRBD2 aligns across 7 bases. There are 15 residues in the CDR3. Germline V gene sequence: CDR1 SGHVS, CDR2 FQNEAQ. The ends lost 4 bases at V and 5 bases at J; junction bases unmatched: 8. CDR3 bases: TGTGCCAGCAGCTGGGGGGGGACCCGTGACAATGAGCAGTTCTTC. It codes for CASSWGGTRDNEQFF.

This rearrangement joins TRBV4-2 to TRBJ2-1; maybe TRBD2 (5 bases). The CDR3 runs to 16 residues. The germline V gene has CDR1 LGHNA and CDR2 YNFKEQ. The germline V and J ends were trimmed by 5 bases and 4 bases, with 18 bases remaining between them. DNA for the CDR3: TGTGCCAGCAGCGCACTCGTGGGTGGAGGATACAATGAGCAGTTCTTC. Its translation: CASSALVGGGYNEQFF.

The V and J genes are TRBV7-6 and TRBJ1-1, with TRBD1 matching over 7 bases. CDR3 length: 14 residues. Trimming cost V 5 bases and J 4 bases; bases outside gene matches: 7. CDR1 is SGHVS and CDR2 is FNYEAQ in the germline V gene. CDR3 in amino acids: CASSPTGSGTEAFF. CDR3 bases: TGTGCCAGCAGCCCGACAGGGAGTGGCACTGAAGCTTTCTTT. The full variable domain, rest sourced from reference TRBV7-6 and TRBJ1-1, is GAGVSQSPRYKVTKRGQDVALRCDPISGHVSLYWYRQALGQGPEFLTYFNYEAQQDKSGLPNDRFSAERPEGSISTLTIQRTEQRDSAMYRCASSPTGSGTEAFFGQGTRLTVV.

The chain employs TRBV5-8 and TRBJ2-1, with TRBD2 identical over 10 bases. The CDR3 contains 16 residues. V shed 5 bases, J shed 3 bases, and the junction held 8 bases outside the gene matches. Per the germline V gene, CDR1 is SGHTS and CDR2 is YDEGEE. The CDR3 loop is CASSRLAGQLYNEQFF. The CDR3 DNA reads as TGTGCCAGCAGTCGACTAGCGGGCCAACTCTACAATGAGCAGTTCTTC.

The V and J genes are TRBV6-1 and TRBJ1-1, with unresolved D. Trimming shortened V by 3 bases and J by 0 bases, and 8 bases separated the two germline ends. This CDR3 comprises 14 residues. Germline CDR1 reads MNHNS; CDR2 reads SASEGT. The CDR3 sequence is CASSESTLNTEAFF. CDR3 coding DNA: TGTGCCAGCAGTGAGAGCACCTTGAACACTGAAGCTTTCTTT.

This chain joins TRBV29-1 and TRBJ1-1, with TRBD1 matching 8 bases. From germline, CDR1 is SQVTM and CDR2 ANQGSEA. The CDR3 extends over 14 amino acids. J gave up 6 bases and V 0 bases, and 6 bases lay outside the gene matches. CDR3 DNA: TGCAGCGTTGAAGATCTGGCCAGGGGGCCTGAAGCTTTCTTT. It yields the protein CSVEDLARGPEAFF.

This clone was observed once. Other DNA sequences from this sample encode an identical CDR3 as well. The chain has TRBV29-1 and TRBJ2-7, with D tentatively TRBD1 (6 bases). This CDR3 is built from 10 residues. Trimming stripped 4 bases from V and 5 bases from J, with 6 bases between. The germline V gene encodes CDR1 SQVTM and CDR2 ANQGSEA. The CDR3 loop reads CSVGTDEQYF. The CDR3 DNA reads TGCAGCGTTGGGACAGACGAGCAGTACTTC.

V gene TRBV4-1 combines with J gene TRBJ2-5; tentatively, D is TRBD2 (5 bases). The germline V gene has CDR1 MGHRA and CDR2 YSYEKL. The V and J ends lost 4 bases and 5 bases respectively, with 14 bases between them. CDR3 length equals 14 residues. CDR3 in DNA: TGCGCCAGCAGCCCTGGACTTCTCGGTGAGACCCAGTACTTC. It encodes CASSPGLLGETQYF.

This chain connects TRBV9 to TRBJ2-1, with 8 nucleotides matching TRBD2. Per germline, CDR1 SGDLS and CDR2 YYNGEE. Trimming at V came to 1 base and at J to 1 base, leaving 1 base not matched to a gene. This CDR3 contains 15 residues. CDR3 amino acids: CASSVIAGSYNEQFF. The CDR3 region has the DNA TGTGCCAGCAGCGTAATAGCGGGATCCTACAATGAGCAGTTCTTC.

This sequence joins TRBV29-1 and TRBJ1-2; D perhaps matches TRBD1 (5 bases). V lost 8 bases and J 6 bases, leaving 13 bases between the germline ends. The CDR3 totals 11 residues. Per germline, CDR1 SQVTM and CDR2 ANQGSEA. As DNA, the CDR3 is TGCAGCTGCGGGGGTGGGGATGGCTACACCTTC. This sequence encodes CSCGGGDGYTF.

This rearrangement joins TRBV19 to TRBJ2-1, with 13 bases that match TRBD2. The trim removed 7 bases at V and 7 bases at J, leaving 22 bases unmatched. The CDR3 covers 20 residues. Germline CDR1 reads LNHDA; CDR2 reads SQIVND (reference sequence). CDR3 protein: CASNARTGTGGTSGKNEQFF. CDR3 coding DNA: TGTGCCAGTAACGCCAGGACCGGGACAGGGGGGACTAGCGGGAAGAATGAGCAGTTCTTC.

This clone occurred a few times. An end of the junction does not agree with germline; a read error may underlie this. V and J are TRBV29-1 and TRBJ2-5, with 8 bases that match TRBD1. The V gene's germline CDR1 is SQVTM and CDR2 ANQGSEA. The CDR3 is 14 amino acids. The CDR3 protein is CSVEGQGVGETQYF. The CDR3 DNA follows: TGCAGCGTCGAAGGACAGGGAGTGGGAGAGACCCAGTACTTC.

In its sample, this clone was seen once. The chain joins TRBV7-9 to TRBJ1-6; a possible D gene is TRBD1 (6 bases). V was pared by 5 bases and J by 8 bases, with 22 bases between. Germline values: CDR1 SEHNR, CDR2 FQNEAQ (reference sequence). The CDR3 runs 17 residues. The CDR3 nucleotides are TGTGCCAGCAGCCCCCGTGGGGGCGCAGGTGGTTATTCACCCCTCCACTTT. Residues: CASSPRGGAGGYSPLHF. The entire variable domain, with the rest obtained from reference TRBV7-9 and TRBJ1-6, is as follows: DTGVSQNPRHKITKRGQNVTFRCDPISEHNRLYWYRQTLGQGPEFLTYFQNEAQLEKSRLLSDRFSAERPKGSFSTLEIQRTEQGDSAMYLCASSPRGGAGGYSPLHFGNGTRLTVT.

The chain carries TRBV27 and TRBJ1-1; D unresolved. There are 14 residues in the CDR3. CDR1 MNHEY and CDR2 SMNVEV come from the germline V gene (reference sequence). The germline V and J ends were trimmed by 5 bases and 1 base, with 11 bases remaining between them. CDR3 DNA sequence: TGTGCCAGCAGTCCCCGACTGCAGAACACTGAAGCTTTCTTT. It yields the protein CASSPRLQNTEAFF.

J is TRBJ2-2 and V is TRBV19; 9 bases are a match to TRBD1. CDR1 is LNHDA and CDR2 is SQIVND in the germline V gene (reference sequence). Trimming removed 2 bases from V and 7 bases from J; junction bases left unmatched: 5. The CDR3 has 15 residues. This CDR3 reads CASSIHRGPSGELFF. The CDR3 DNA reads as TGTGCCAGTAGTATACACAGGGGGCCGAGCGGGGAGCTGTTTTTT.

J is TRBJ1-1 and V is TRBV18, with D possibly being TRBD1 (6 bases). Germline V gene sequence: CDR1 KGHSH, CDR2 LQKENI. The CDR3 consists of 14 residues. Trimming shortened V by 6 bases and J by 3 bases, and 14 bases separated the two germline ends. The CDR3 nucleotides are TGTGCCAGCTCGGCAGGGGCTGGGGACACTGAAGCTTTCTTT. It encodes CASSAGAGDTEAFF.

The gene calls are TRBV7-3 and TRBJ2-2; TRBD1 matches at 7 bases. CDR3 length equals 16 residues. The V and J ends lost 1 base and 1 base, in that order; junction bases with no gene match: 3. Germline values: CDR1 SGHTA, CDR2 FQGTGA. CDR3 coding DNA: TGTGCCAGCAGCTTAAATGGACAGGTGAACACCGGGGAGCTGTTTTTT. It is translated as CASSLNGQVNTGELFF. Looking up the rest from reference TRBV7-3 and TRBJ2-2 gives the full variable domain: GAGVSQTPSNKVTEKGKYVELRCDPISGHTALYWYRQSLGQGPEFLIYFQGTGAADDSGLPNDRFFAVRPEGSVSTLKIQRTERGDSAVYLCASSLNGQVNTGELFFGEGSRLTVL.

The chain carries TRBV6-5 and TRBJ2-7; D is undetermined. CDR1 is MNHEY, CDR2 SVGAGI, per germline. Trimming shortened V by 5 bases and J by 3 bases, and 14 bases separated the two germline ends. This CDR3 spans 14 amino acids. DNA of the CDR3: TGTGCCAGCAGTCTTACTCATGCCGACTACGAGCAGTACTTC. This codes for CASSLTHADYEQYF.

The chain employs TRBV11-1 and TRBJ2-7; 8 positions match TRBD2. J lost 0 bases, V lost 4 bases, and 8 bases had no gene match. Looked up from germline, CDR1 is SGHAT and CDR2 is FQDESV (reference sequence). The CDR3 covers 16 residues. DNA of the CDR3: TGTGCCAGCAGCTCCGCGGGGGGCCTCCACTCCTACGAGCAGTACTTC. Translated: CASSSAGGLHSYEQYF.

J is TRBJ2-6 and V is TRBV28, with D possibly being TRBD2 (7 bases). Trimming took 9 bases from V and 0 from J, leaving 15 bases between them. Germline V gene lookup returns CDR1 MDHEN and CDR2 SYDVKM. The CDR3 covers 16 residues. The CDR3 is CASSQGTNSGANVLTF. Written as DNA, the CDR3 is TGTGCCAGTAGCCAGGGGACTAACTCTGGGGCCAACGTCCTGACTTTC.

The gene calls are TRBV7-2 and TRBJ2-1; no reliable D call. Trimming removed 5 bases at V and 5 bases at J, with 7 bases between. The CDR3 is made up of 12 amino acids. CDR1 and CDR2 from the germline V gene are SGHTA and FQGNSA. The chain's CDR3 is CASSLLDNEQFF. CDR3 in DNA: TGTGCCAGCAGCCTATTAGACAATGAGCAGTTCTTC.

The chain recombines TRBV27 with TRBJ2-5, with D perhaps matching TRBD2 (5 bases). CDR1 and CDR2 from the germline V gene are MNHEY and SMNVEV (reference sequence). Trimming shortened V by 5 bases and J by 5 bases, and 9 bases separated the two germline ends. The CDR3 is made up of 12 amino acids. The CDR3 bases are TGTGCCAGCAGTATACCGGGGGAGACCCAGTACTTC. Translating it yields CASSIPGETQYF.

The chain is built from TRBV7-8 and TRBJ2-1; TRBD2 matches 7 bases. The CDR3 has 16 amino acids. In germline, CDR1 is SGHVS, CDR2 FQNEAQ. J gave up 9 bases and V 3 bases, and 14 bases lay outside the gene matches. CDR3 sequence reads: CASSFWGGGTRGEQFF. The CDR3, as DNA: TGTGCCAGCAGCTTTTGGGGGGGAGGAACCCGGGGTGAGCAGTTCTTC.

The chain combines TRBV19 with TRBJ1-2, with TRBD1 matching over 12 bases. The J segment lost 7 bases and the V segment lost 3 bases, leaving 6 bases of the junction unmatched. The CDR3 has 15 residues. Germline V gene sequence: CDR1 LNHDA, CDR2 SQIVND (reference sequence). This CDR3 is CASSMAGQGASGYTF. The CDR3 DNA follows: TGTGCCAGTAGTATGGCGGGACAGGGGGCGAGTGGCTACACCTTC. The full variable domain, with the rest looked up from reference TRBV19 and TRBJ1-2, is DGGITQSPKYLFRKEGQNVTLSCEQNLNHDAMYWYRQDPGQGLRLIYYSQIVNDFQKGDIAEGYSVSREKKESFPLTVTSAQKNPTAFYLCASSMAGQGASGYTFGSGTRLTVV.